The 8 T cell receptor beta chains reported below all come from one sample, sequenced in a study of blood T cell repertoires in COVID-19 (dated by TCRdb to 2019 to 2021). Receptor libraries were prepared by the immunoSEQ multiplex PCR assay. The table was pulled from immuneACCESS by TCRdb, which kept in-frame rearrangements only. Such tables lose some clones; where checked, under half of the loss comes from unresolved V genes, and the rest has no known cause. The sample table lists 200,000 to 250,000 clones, roughly 80% of them with a count of one. Approximately 20% of the sample belongs to the ten largest clones. The sequencing input was peripheral blood. These receptors came from a man in his thirties or forties with active or convalescent COVID-19.

This chain links TRBV28 with TRBJ2-3; possibly TRBD2 for D (5 bases). Germline lookup yields CDR1 MDHEN and CDR2 SYDVKM. V lost 7 bases and J lost 2, with 22 bases in between. The CDR3 is 17 residues long. The CDR3 DNA sequence: TGTGCCAGCAATAGGAGAGGGCGGACTTATAACACAGATACGCAGTATTTT. This encodes CASNRRGRTYNTDTQYF.

In its sample, this clone was seen once. The V and J genes are TRBV2 and TRBJ2-2, with 7 bases fitting TRBD2. After removal of 5 bases from V and 0 bases from J, the junction contained 3 bases not matched to a gene. The CDR3 is made up of 15 amino acids. Germline CDR1 reads SNHLY; CDR2 reads FYNNEI. For the CDR3, the DNA is TGTGCCAGCAGTCCGGGGGGACCGAACACCGGGGAGCTGTTTTTT. Its protein is CASSPGGPNTGELFF.

V usage is TRBV5-6 and J usage is TRBJ2-7; D remains unclear. V dropped 3 bases and J dropped 4 bases, with 8 bases sitting between them. Germline V CDR1 and CDR2: SGHDT, YYEEEE. This CDR3 spans 12 amino acids. The CDR3 region has the DNA TGTGCCAGCAGCTCAACAGAATACGAGCAGTACTTC. Protein product: CASSSTEYEQYF.

This chain connects TRBV5-1 to TRBJ2-7; D remains ambiguous. The V and J ends lost 0 bases and 2 bases respectively, with 9 bases between them. Germline V lookup: CDR1 SGHRS, CDR2 YFSETQ. The CDR3 contains 14 residues. The CDR3 DNA sequence: TGCGCCAGCAGCTTGGATGCAGGCCCCTACGAGCAGTACTTC. It codes for CASSLDAGPYEQYF.

The rearrangement joins TRBV12-3 or TRBV12-4 to TRBJ1-2, with D hard to call. The CDR3 length is 13 residues. Between the trimmed V and J ends, which lost 5 bases and 0 bases, there was a span of 7 bases. The CDR3 region has the DNA TGTGCCAGCAGTCACGGGGCTAACTATGGCTACACCTTC. Its protein is CASSHGANYGYTF.

The chain employs TRBV9 and TRBJ2-1; a weak D match, TRBD2 (5 bases). Germline V gene sequence: CDR1 SGDLS, CDR2 YYNGEE. The ends were cut back, 0 bases at V and 1 base at J, with 8 bases in the middle. This CDR3 has 15 amino acids. This chain's CDR3 is CASSVAGNSYNEQFF. As DNA, the CDR3 is TGTGCCAGCAGCGTAGCCGGGAATTCCTACAATGAGCAGTTCTTC.

The J gene is TRBJ2-1, the V gene TRBV4-1, with no clear D. Trimming shortened V by 4 bases and J by 3 bases, and 16 bases separated the two germline ends. Germline V CDR1 and CDR2: MGHRA, YSYEKL. This CDR3 has 16 amino acids. CDR3: CASSLDWAYNYNEQFF. The CDR3 nucleotides are TGCGCCAGCAGCCTAGATTGGGCATATAACTACAATGAGCAGTTCTTC.

This sequence joins TRBV6-4 and TRBJ2-1; 8 bases are shared with TRBD1. The CDR3 totals 16 residues. After removal of 5 bases from V and 4 bases from J, the junction contained 10 bases not matched to a gene. Germline values: CDR1 MRHNA, CDR2 SNTAGT. The DNA of the CDR3 is TGTGCCAGCAGTACGGGGTCAGGGGGCCAATACAATGAGCAGTTCTTC. Amino acids: CASSTGSGGQYNEQFF.